These 10 T cell receptor beta chains originate from one sample sequenced in a study of cytomegalovirus exposure and HLA in healthy donors. In the PCR, 60 Vbeta and 13 Jbeta primers were used. Sequencing was performed with immunoSEQ multiplex PCR; in TCRdb, only in-frame clones are kept and a portion is missing. The sample yields roughly 100,000 clones, 13% to 15% seen once. The sequenced material came from PBMCs. These receptors were collected from a female donor in good health and CMV-seronegative.

Worth noting for this clone: An end of the junction does not agree with germline; a read error may underlie this. Additional DNA sequences in this sample encode the identical CDR3. The chain uses TRBV7-2 and TRBJ1-1, with D possibly TRBD1 on 6 matching bases. This CDR3 is 18 amino acids long. Per germline, CDR1 SGHTA and CDR2 FQGNSA. The CDR3 DNA sequence: TGCGCCAGCAGCCCAAGACGGAATGCTATCAGGGGGAACACTGAAGCTTTCTTT. Its protein is CASSPRRNAIRGNTEAFF.

The rearrangement uses TRBV19 and TRBJ2-7; possibly TRBD1 for D (5 bases). The CDR3 has 14 amino acids. V lost 3 bases and J lost 4, with 13 bases in between. Per the germline V gene, CDR1 is LNHDA and CDR2 is SQIVND (reference sequence). The CDR3 protein is CASSIQEGAYEQYF. CDR3 DNA: TGTGCCAGTAGTATTCAAGAAGGGGCATACGAGCAGTACTTC.

This clone was seen a few times. The gene calls are TRBV5-1 and TRBJ1-4; tentative D call: TRBD1 (6 bases). This CDR3 is built from 17 residues. CDR1 SGHRS and CDR2 YFSETQ come from the germline V gene. Trimming left V 0 bases short and J 5 bases short, with 17 bases between. The CDR3 bases are TGCGCCAGCAGCTTGGGTTACGTACAGGGCTCAAATGAAAAACTGTTTTTT. Its protein is CASSLGYVQGSNEKLFF. Looking up the rest from reference TRBV5-1 and TRBJ1-4 gives the full variable domain: KAGVTQTPRYLIKTRGQQVTLSCSPISGHRSVSWYQQTPGQGLQFLFEYFSETQRNKGNFPGRFSGRQFSNSRSEMNVSTLELGDSALYLCASSLGYVQGSNEKLFFGSGTQLSVL.

The chain couples TRBV4-3 to TRBJ2-1; 13 nucleotides line up with TRBD2. V was pared by 4 bases and J by 5 bases, with 11 bases of the junction left unmatched. This CDR3 comprises 18 residues. CDR1 is LGHNA, CDR2 YSLEER, per germline. CDR3 DNA: TGCGCCAGCAGCCCCGGACTAGCGGGAGTCGGGGTCCACAATGAGCAGTTCTTC. This encodes CASSPGLAGVGVHNEQFF.

This clone was detected only a few times. V usage is TRBV2 and J usage is TRBJ1-5, with a possible D match to TRBD1 (5 bases). This CDR3 is built from 12 residues. Germline V lookup: CDR1 SNHLY, CDR2 FYNNEI. V was clipped by 4 bases and J by 10 bases, with 11 bases between them. CDR3 DNA sequence: TGTGCCAGCAGTGGGGGGGTACAACCCCAGCATTTT. This encodes CASSGGVQPQHF.

This clone turned up a few times. V usage is TRBV12-5 and J usage is TRBJ2-1; no firm D call. This CDR3 spans 12 amino acids. Germline assignment: CDR1 LGHNT and CDR2 FRNRAP. V was clipped by 3 bases and J by 9 bases, with 9 bases between them. The CDR3 nucleotides read TGTGCTAGTGGTTTCTTGATCGGTGAGCAGTTCTTC. This sequence encodes CASGFLIGEQFF.

The chain links TRBV4-2 to TRBJ2-7, with 8 positions matching TRBD2. The germline CDR1 and CDR2 sequences are LGHNA and YNFKEQ. This CDR3 comprises 16 residues. V trimming: 3 bases; J trimming: 1 base; junction bases outside the gene matches: 8. The CDR3 loop reads CASSHQTGRGSYEQYF. CDR3 coding DNA: TGTGCCAGCAGCCATCAAACCGGGAGGGGGTCCTACGAGCAGTACTTC.

This sequence joins TRBV2 and TRBJ2-5; 10 positions agree with TRBD2. This CDR3 region has 15 residues. Per germline, CDR1 SNHLY and CDR2 FYNNEI. J lost 1 base, V lost 6 bases, and 5 bases had no gene match. The CDR3 DNA sequence: TGTGCCAGCAGCCCTCGGACTAGCGGCCAAGAGACCCAGTACTTC. Translating gives CASSPRTSGQETQYF.

The table lists this clone with a few counts. The chain joins TRBV4-1 to TRBJ1-5; TRBD1 aligns across 8 bases. V lost 1 base to trimming and J lost 7 bases; unmatched junction nucleotides: 6. Germline V gene lookup returns CDR1 MGHRA and CDR2 YSYEKL. This CDR3 contains 15 residues. CDR3 in DNA: TGCGCCAGCAGCCAAGGTCCTGGACAGGGCCAGCCCCAGCATTTT. Translation gives CASSQGPGQGQPQHF.

The V and J genes are TRBV30 and TRBJ2-5; 7 bases are shared with TRBD1. The J call is doubtful: the DNA matches TRBJ2-7 better. The CDR3 loop spans 14 amino acids. The germline V gene has CDR1 GTSNPN and CDR2 SVGIG (reference sequence). CDR3 in amino acids: CAWRRQGGTYEQYF. CDR3 in DNA: TGTGCCTGGAGGAGACAGGGCGGTACGTACGAGCAGTACTTC.